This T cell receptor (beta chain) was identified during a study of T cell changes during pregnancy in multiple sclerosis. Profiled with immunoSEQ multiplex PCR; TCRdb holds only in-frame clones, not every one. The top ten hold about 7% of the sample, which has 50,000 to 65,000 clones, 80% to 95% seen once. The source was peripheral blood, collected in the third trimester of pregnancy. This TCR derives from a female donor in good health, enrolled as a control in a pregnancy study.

The CDR3 region has the DNA TGTGCCAGCTCACCGGGGGCCCAGAGCAATCAGCCCCAGCATTTT. It translates to CASSPGAQSNQPQHF. The rearrangement joins TRBV18 to TRBJ1-5; a possible D gene is TRBD1 (6 bases). Germline CDR1 reads KGHSH; CDR2 reads LQKENI. V was trimmed by 3 bases and J by 1 base, leaving 10 bases between them. CDR3 length: 15 residues.